The text below deals with one TCR beta chain. What it binds is unknown. Germline is not matched at one junction end, which may reflect a read error. The data belong to a study of tumor-infiltrating lymphocytes in primary liver carcinoma. The overall study: The number of productive TCRbeta reads per sample ranged from roughly 3.65 to 7.13 million and was similar across tissue types. Study results and limitations: The top-250-clone fraction was significantly higher in tumors than in blood (p = 0.039).

With approximately 470 ng total RNA as template and a constant-region primer, TCR beta cDNA was made. Sequencing libraries for TCR beta derived from three nested multiplex PCR rounds that used slightly modified ARM-PCR. With TRBV1-TRBV30 forward primers and a C-beta reverse primer, the first two PCR rounds were run for approximately 10 cycles each. Using its own MiXCR run on the multiplex PCR reads, TCRdb lists one record per CDR3 protein. The sample has approximately 40,000 distinct CDR3 sequences, 65% to 85% seen once; the top ten hold about 19%. CDR3 length equals 14 residues. CDR1 and CDR2 from the germline V gene are SQVTM and ANQGSEA. DNA and RNA were both co-extracted from 20-30 mg of bulk tissue that had not been sorted. Treatment of the patients' primary liver carcinoma consisted of surgical resection. The patients, who had chronic HBV infection, were treatment-naive (untreated).

The source of this sequence is a man between 35 and 55 years old with primary liver carcinoma and hepatitis B virus infection. Sequencing was performed on liver tumor tissue from sampling region 2. Subset of the sample: tumor region T2, inferior pole. This chain joins TRBV29-1 and TRBJ2-2, with D possibly matching TRBD2 (5 bases). The chain's CDR3 is CGVSGPGNTGELFF. The DNA for the CDR3 is TGCGGCGTTTCCGGGCCGGGGAACACCGGGGAGTTGTTTTTT.